This is a list of T cell receptor beta chains from one sample in a study of CD8 T cells in ankylosing spondylitis. In TCRdb, the 5' RACE reads were re-called with MiXCR into one record per CDR3 protein. The profile shows around 300,000 distinct CDR3 sequences, around 20% of them singletons. Sequenced sample: blood, either unsorted or a sorted T cell fraction (not recorded which). These receptors were obtained from a female donor with ankylosing spondylitis or in good health (not recorded which). The CDR3 runs from the conserved cysteine through the conserved F or W. The D gene is left open where the match is weak. Expanded clones get a size class; other rows say once, few or many, or leave the size out.

v_call: TRBV10-1
d_call: -
j_call: TRBJ2-3
clone_size: -
cdr3_aa: CASSEVPASTDTQYF
cdr3_nt: TGCGCCAGCAGTGAAGTACCGGCTAGCACAGATACGCAGTATTTT

v_call: TRBV7-3
d_call: TRBD2
j_call: TRBJ2-1
clone_size: few
cdr3_aa: CASSLPGTSNEQFF
cdr3_nt: TGTGCCAGCAGCCTCCCCGGGACTAGCAATGAGCAGTTCTTC

v_call: TRBV5-6
d_call: -
j_call: TRBJ2-7
clone_size: -
cdr3_aa: CASSRGLHYEQYF
cdr3_nt: TGTGCCAGCAGCCGCGGACTACATTACGAGCAGTACTTC

v_call: TRBV3-1
d_call: -
j_call: TRBJ2-1
clone_size: -
cdr3_aa: CASSQGISRAGYNEQFF
cdr3_nt: TGTGCCAGCAGCCAAGGAATTAGCAGGGCTGGGTACAATGAGCAGTTCTTC

v_call: TRBV2
d_call: -
j_call: TRBJ1-2
clone_size: -
cdr3_aa: CASSTGLQLGGYTF
cdr3_nt: TGTGCCAGCAGTACAGGGCTCCAACTGGGTGGCTACACCTTC

v_call: TRBV10-3
d_call: -
j_call: TRBJ2-1
clone_size: many
cdr3_aa: CAIKAAVTPSSDEQFF
cdr3_nt: TGTGCCATCAAGGCGGCGGTAACACCTAGTTCGGATGAGCAGTTCTTC

v_call: TRBV7-2
d_call: TRBD2
j_call: TRBJ2-1
clone_size: few
cdr3_aa: CASSVTSGTYNEQFF
cdr3_nt: TGTGCCAGCAGCGTGACTAGCGGGACCTACAATGAGCAGTTCTTC

v_call: TRBV6-2/TRBV6-3
d_call: -
j_call: TRBJ1-5
clone_size: -
cdr3_aa: CASSLQGDRILNQPQHF
cdr3_nt: TGTGCCAGCAGTCTCCAAGGGGACCGTATACTCAATCAGCCCCAGCATTTT

v_call: TRBV6-2/TRBV6-3
d_call: TRBD2
j_call: TRBJ2-4
clone_size: -
cdr3_aa: CASSFLPSGINIQYF
cdr3_nt: TGTGCCAGCAGCTTCCTCCCTAGCGGGATAAACATTCAGTACTTC

v_call: TRBV5-5
d_call: -
j_call: TRBJ2-1
clone_size: -
cdr3_aa: CASSLELNEQFF
cdr3_nt: TGTGCCAGCAGCTTGGAACTAAATGAGCAGTTCTTC

v_call: TRBV20-1
d_call: TRBD2
j_call: TRBJ2-5
clone_size: many
cdr3_aa: CSASGRGETQYF
cdr3_nt: TGCAGTGCTAGCGGGAGGGGAGAGACCCAGTACTTC

v_call: TRBV7-2
d_call: TRBD2
j_call: TRBJ2-7
clone_size: -
cdr3_aa: CASSPSPTSGSEEQYF
cdr3_nt: TGTGCCAGCAGTCCCTCCCCGACTAGCGGGAGTGAAGAGCAGTACTTC

v_call: TRBV10-2
d_call: TRBD1
j_call: TRBJ1-1
clone_size: -
cdr3_aa: CATIGQGRHTEAFF
cdr3_nt: TGCGCCACCATCGGACAGGGCCGTCACACTGAAGCTTTCTTT

v_call: TRBV20-1
d_call: -
j_call: TRBJ2-4
clone_size: -
cdr3_aa: CSARSGLAKNVQYF
cdr3_nt: TGCAGTGCTAGAAGCGGTCTAGCCAAAAACGTTCAGTACTTC

v_call: TRBV20-1
d_call: TRBD2
j_call: TRBJ2-5
clone_size: -
cdr3_aa: CSAPARTSQETQYF
cdr3_nt: TGCAGTGCTCCCGCCAGGACTAGCCAAGAGACCCAGTACTTC

v_call: TRBV6-4
d_call: TRBD2
j_call: TRBJ2-3
clone_size: -
cdr3_aa: CASSGLAGATTDTQYF
cdr3_nt: TGTGCCAGCAGTGGGCTAGCGGGAGCCACGACAGATACGCAGTATTTT

v_call: TRBV5-1
d_call: -
j_call: TRBJ2-1
clone_size: few
cdr3_aa: CASSLGVQGNDGEQFF
cdr3_nt: TGCGCCAGCAGCTTGGGGGTCCAGGGAAATGATGGTGAGCAGTTCTTC

v_call: TRBV6-1
d_call: -
j_call: TRBJ1-5
clone_size: few
cdr3_aa: CASSEGGVPAQHF
cdr3_nt: TGTGCCAGCAGCGAGGGAGGGGTCCCGGCCCAGCATTTT

v_call: TRBV12-3/TRBV12-4
d_call: -
j_call: TRBJ1-6
clone_size: few
cdr3_aa: CASSLADHSPLHF
cdr3_nt: TGTGCCAGCAGTTTGGCGGACCACTCACCCCTCCACTTT

v_call: TRBV4-2
d_call: -
j_call: TRBJ2-7
clone_size: few
cdr3_aa: CASSQDRLYEQYF
cdr3_nt: TGTGCCAGCAGCCAAGATCGGCTGTACGAGCAGTACTTC

v_call: TRBV12-3/TRBV12-4
d_call: TRBD2
j_call: TRBJ2-7
clone_size: many
cdr3_aa: CASRPGLAGSYEQYF
cdr3_nt: TGTGCCAGCAGACCAGGACTAGCGGGCTCCTACGAGCAGTACTTC

v_call: TRBV6-5
d_call: -
j_call: TRBJ1-3
clone_size: few
cdr3_aa: CASSYSSALSGNTIYF
cdr3_nt: TGTGCCAGCAGTTACAGTTCGGCTCTCTCTGGAAACACCATATATTTT

v_call: TRBV6-1
d_call: TRBD2
j_call: TRBJ2-5
clone_size: -
cdr3_aa: CASSTRELRWKTQYF
cdr3_nt: TGTGCCAGCAGCACGCGGGAGTTGAGGTGGAAGACCCAGTACTTC

v_call: TRBV7-2
d_call: TRBD1
j_call: TRBJ2-2
clone_size: -
cdr3_aa: CASSRDRRATGELFF
cdr3_nt: TGTGCCAGCAGCAGGGACAGGAGGGCCACCGGGGAGCTGTTTTTT

v_call: TRBV5-1
d_call: -
j_call: TRBJ2-1
clone_size: few
cdr3_aa: CASSTRAQGQFF
cdr3_nt: TGCGCCAGCAGCACCCGGGCTCAGGGGCAGTTCTTC

v_call: TRBV20-1
d_call: -
j_call: TRBJ1-1
clone_size: -
cdr3_aa: CSARDLRGNTEAFF
cdr3_nt: TGCAGTGCTAGGGATCTTAGGGGGAACACTGAAGCTTTCTTT

v_call: TRBV11-2
d_call: -
j_call: TRBJ2-1
clone_size: -
cdr3_aa: CASSPLVSNEQFF
cdr3_nt: TGTGCCAGCAGCCCCCTCGTAAGCAATGAGCAGTTCTTC

v_call: TRBV20-1
d_call: -
j_call: TRBJ2-3
clone_size: few
cdr3_aa: CSATFGTDTQYF
cdr3_nt: TGCAGTGCCACTTTTGGGACAGATACGCAGTATTTT

v_call: TRBV20-1
d_call: TRBD2
j_call: TRBJ2-3
clone_size: -
cdr3_aa: CSSAGETDTQYF
cdr3_nt: TGCAGTTCAGCGGGAGAGACAGATACGCAGTATTTT

v_call: TRBV29-1
d_call: -
j_call: TRBJ1-2
clone_size: -
cdr3_aa: CSVEVPAGVLRGYTF
cdr3_nt: TGCAGCGTTGAAGTCCCAGCGGGGGTTTTACGTGGCTACACCTTC

v_call: TRBV3-1
d_call: -
j_call: TRBJ2-1
clone_size: -
cdr3_aa: CASSQERSEQFF
cdr3_nt: TGTGCCAGCAGCCAAGAGAGGAGTGAGCAGTTCTTC

v_call: TRBV5-1
d_call: -
j_call: TRBJ1-4
clone_size: few
cdr3_aa: CASSLFAGVTNEKLFF
cdr3_nt: TGCGCCAGCAGCTTATTCGCGGGGGTAACTAATGAAAAACTGTTTTTT

v_call: TRBV12-3/TRBV12-4
d_call: -
j_call: TRBJ1-2
clone_size: -
cdr3_aa: CASSFDLSIYGYTF
cdr3_nt: TGTGCCAGCAGTTTCGATCTATCGATATATGGCTACACCTTC

v_call: TRBV20-1
d_call: TRBD2
j_call: TRBJ2-7
clone_size: -
cdr3_aa: CSATRLAGGHSYEQYF
cdr3_nt: TGCAGTGCTACGCGACTAGCGGGAGGCCACTCCTACGAGCAGTACTTC

v_call: TRBV2
d_call: TRBD2
j_call: TRBJ2-2
clone_size: -
cdr3_aa: CASNLGGRNTGELFF
cdr3_nt: TGTGCCAGCAATTTGGGAGGGCGTAACACCGGGGAGCTGTTTTTT

v_call: TRBV20-1
d_call: -
j_call: TRBJ2-3
clone_size: many
cdr3_aa: CSARDRGSSSTDTQYF
cdr3_nt: TGCAGTGCTAGAGATCGAGGGTCATCTAGCACAGATACGCAGTATTTT

v_call: TRBV7-2
d_call: TRBD1
j_call: TRBJ2-7
clone_size: many
cdr3_aa: CASSYKQGFPYEQYF
cdr3_nt: TGTGCCAGCAGCTACAAACAGGGGTTCCCCTACGAGCAGTACTTC

v_call: TRBV7-2
d_call: TRBD1
j_call: TRBJ1-2
clone_size: few
cdr3_aa: CASSYLGQDKGVLGWFGYGYTF
cdr3_nt: TGTGCCAGCAGCTATTTAGGACAGGACAAGGGGGTCCTCGGGTGGTTCGGTTATGGCTACACCTTC

v_call: TRBV29-1
d_call: -
j_call: TRBJ2-7
clone_size: many
cdr3_aa: CSVSEAYEQYF
cdr3_nt: TGCAGCGTGAGCGAGGCCTACGAGCAGTACTTC

v_call: TRBV7-9
d_call: TRBD1
j_call: TRBJ1-1
clone_size: few
cdr3_aa: CASSLFGTGDTEAFF
cdr3_nt: TGTGCCAGCAGCTTGTTTGGGACAGGGGACACTGAAGCTTTCTTT

v_call: TRBV5-1
d_call: -
j_call: TRBJ2-1
clone_size: few
cdr3_aa: CASSLGGGSSYNEQFF
cdr3_nt: TGCGCCAGCAGCTTGGGAGGCGGAAGCTCCTACAATGAGCAGTTCTTC